This entry concerns a single TCR beta chain. Its antigen is currently not known. There are no base qualities to consult, and no much larger clone falls within one base. The cohort consisted of 670 or so healthy bone marrow donors. All cohort members were sampled while nominally healthy, although unrecorded immune exposures were likely present. The donor was CMV seropositive and belonged to the group of over 250 seropositive cohort members. A peripheral blood sample was collected from each donor, and TCR beta sequencing was performed on peripheral blood mononuclear cells. Genomic DNA extraction from the blood cell samples was performed with the Qiagen DNeasy Blood Extraction Kit. This record comes from a study of cytomegalovirus exposure and HLA in healthy donors (dated by TCRdb to about 2017). About the full investigation: In an earlier analysis of some 610 of the donors, 276 Gb of sequence data and 120 million or so unique TCR beta sequences from 150 million to 200 million T cells were reported. About 330 gigabases of sequencing data and approximately 92 million unique TCR sequences made up an early release that covered fewer than 650 HLA-typed donors. Of the roughly 400 genotyped donors, 81% were placed in the genetic ancestry cluster associated with self-reported Caucasian donors. The aim of the study was to test whether cataloging public T cell receptors could identify signatures of past pathogen exposure. The study profiled the T cell repertoires of some 610 subjects by immunosequencing and related them to cytomegalovirus serostatus. A separate validation cohort of some 130 different subjects was used in addition to the roughly 640-subject first cohort. High-throughput TCR immunosequencing, statistical association of individual TCRs with disease status, and machine learning were combined to predict cytomegalovirus infection status. To study patterns of TCR occurrence, a later analysis re-analyzed previously published TCR beta repertoires from around 700 donors and added high-resolution HLA genotyping. The later analysis used no new phenotypic data to find candidate immune exposures, relying instead on TCR beta sequences and their occurrence across donors. In an earlier analysis of over 550 of the donors, high-throughput TCR beta sequencing was used to judge whether each TCR beta V gene segment behaved as functional or pseudogenic. Donor age, sex, ethnicity and CMV serostatus were compiled alongside the repertoire data. In a later genetic analysis, genome-wide SNP genotypes for about three fifths of the 666 donors were used, and that subset was treated as a discovery cohort. Every repertoire in the discovery cohort had been generated on one and the same sequencing platform. HLA typing covered class I and class II loci at four-digit resolution. The number of typed donors differed by locus: about 629-640 for A, B, C, DRB1 and DQB1; about 520 for DQA1; fewer than 610 for DPA1; and around 470 for DPB1. Roughly five DR-DQ haplotypes were treated as single units for association and clustering because of strong linkage in the cohort. Among roughly 400 genotyped donors of the cohort, an average of approximately 240,000 unique TCR beta nucleotide sequences was sequenced per donor, of which roughly 17% were non-productive. What the study reported, not specific to this receptor: In vitro tests confirmed that three of the cytomegalovirus-associated TCR beta chains recognize cytomegalovirus antigens. Roughly uniform sequencing depth across donors was assumed in presence/absence analyses, although this assumption may not hold. The only immune exposure information available for the cohort was CMV serostatus. This cohort had only TCR beta chains sequenced, and the lack of alpha or paired-chain data limited which features could be detected. A further reported finding was that TCR beta sequences accurately predicted the HLA-A and HLA-B alleles for most subjects in the first cohort. It was suggested by the authors that the approach could potentially be generalized to other disease states and immunological phenotypes. Cytomegalovirus status was reported to be diagnosed by the classifier with high specificity and sensitivity in both the original and validation cohorts. According to a later analysis, parvovirus B19, influenza, CMV and Epstein-Barr virus appeared linked to several top co-occurrence clusters. The study gave a list of 150 to 200 TCR beta chains associated with cytomegalovirus. Linkage disequilibrium might explain the correlated functional status among segregating V segments, but an unknown experimental factor could not be excluded. Because counts were too low, around 17 rarely observed V segments, including chromosome 9 orphons, were left out of the earlier analysis of 500 to 750 of the donors. In a later analysis, TCR association rates were found to vary across HLA loci, with the most associated TCRs seen for DRB1 alleles and the fewest for HLA-C alleles. A later genetic analysis associated a missense DCLRE1C variant with V-gene and J-gene trimming of TCR beta chains, and an independent cohort replicated the association. Compared with the approximately 670-donor mean, donors in an Asian-associated ancestry cluster had fewer N-insertions in productive TCRs, according to a later genetic analysis. A group of highly shared sequence variants was considered likely to be a technical artifact of the sequencing pipeline. When HLA alleles, especially DR and DQ, strongly co-occurred, TCR associations were difficult to assign to individual alleles. Most TCR sequences were observed very rarely across donors, whereas some public TCRs were present in many individuals. A later analysis associated some 17,000 TCR beta sequences with specific HLA alleles at a false discovery rate of 0.05. In a later analysis, HLA-associated TCR beta chains showed more clonal expansion and lower generation probabilities than non-associated chains that were equally common. Because HLA typing was unavailable for some donors at each locus, only the typed subset was used in association tests. In an earlier analysis of roughly 500 of the donors, most TCR beta V segments appeared in productive rearrangements about 87% or about 30% of the time, broadly matching IMGT annotations. In a later analysis, most CMV-associated TCR beta chains were found to appear HLA-restricted, with HLA associations seemingly driven largely by CMV exposure.

Library creation used the immunoSEQ multiplex PCR assay. A mixture of 60 forward primers for TCR Vbeta segments and 13 reverse primers for TCR Jbeta segments was used in the multiplex PCR. The CDR3 region of rearranged TCR beta genes was amplified from genomic DNA by a multiplex PCR assay. On the Illumina HiSeq System, the amplified TCR beta libraries were sequenced as 87-base-pair reads. The authors' analysis ran thus. A later analysis counted about 76 million unique TCR beta chains across the 650 to 700 repertoires, and 10 million to 12 million of these chains were shared by at least two donors. Raw reads were error-corrected and collapsed into unique sequences with a nearest-neighbor algorithm that merged closely related sequences to remove PCR and sequencing errors. To assign V, D and J gene segments, CDR3 sequences were aligned to IMGT reference sequences. For a sequence to be retained, at least a six-nucleotide match to both a V gene segment and a J gene segment was required. Rearrangements were classified as productive when the CDR3 lacked stop codons and remained in frame with V and J, and all other rearrangements were classified as non-productive. CDR3 was defined according to IMGT convention as the region running from the second conserved V-encoded cysteine to the conserved J-encoded phenylalanine. The earlier analysis of about 620 of the donors excluded sequences that lacked an unambiguous match to a single V gene segment. In an earlier analysis of approximately 500 of the donors, a V segment was called functional when productive rearrangements were above 56.7%, and segregating when the standard deviation between donors exceeded 5%. A statistical classification framework was built to diagnose cytomegalovirus status from the catalog of TCR beta chain sequences. In a later analysis, V and J genes were assigned by comparing TCR nucleotide sequences against IMGT/GENE-DB human TR gene sequences. A later analysis assigned CDR3 sequences and most-parsimonious VDJ recombination scenarios with the TCRdist pipeline. A later analysis defined each TCR beta chain by its CDR3 amino acid sequence plus V-gene family, and excluded reads lacking a unique V-gene family. In a later analysis, 450 to 600 highly shared, low-generation-probability nucleotide sequences were removed to address suspected cross-contamination and a sequencing artifact. A later analysis calculated a clonal expansion index for each public chain from normalized within-repertoire ranks of inferred template counts. A later analysis computed generation probabilities with a VDJ recombination model fitted to out-of-frame rearrangements, and checked the results against IGoR. In a later analysis, hypergeometric tests were used to score TCR-TCR, TCR-HLA and TCR-CMV co-occurrence, with a repertoire-size bias correction applied to TCR pairs. In a later analysis, false discovery rates were estimated by permuting HLA or CMV assignments 20 times. In a later analysis, co-occurring TCRs were grouped with DBSCAN, and TCRdist sequence similarity was added when clustering was performed within HLA-allele-positive subsets. Co-occurrence clustering excluded repertoires with fewer than 30,000 or more than 120,000 public chains, plus five with anomalous nucleotide sharing. This immuneACCESS table, as held by TCRdb, lists in-frame sequences with V and J called but not all clones. Of the missing ones, under half trace to an unresolved V gene in checked studies; the others have no known cause. Clone size and the V and J calls come from that table; the DNA yielded D and trimming. The table for this sample lists 100,000 to 150,000 clones; 77% of them were counted only once. 10% to 15% of the sample comes from the top ten.

This receptor was obtained from a woman in her thirties or forties in good health and CMV-seropositive. Source material: PBMCs.

The DNA sequence is as follows: TGTGCCACCCAGGGGCAGGGGGCGGGCAATCAGCCCCAGCATTTT. Translated, this gives CATQGQGAGNQPQHF. The rearranged segments are TRBV10-3 and TRBJ1-5, and TRBD1 aligns with 8 junction nucleotides. Clipping removes 10 bases from V and 2 bases from J, with 10 as the unmatched junction base count. As encoded in the germline V gene, CDR1 is ENHRY while CDR2 is SYGVKD. Including cysteine and phenylalanine, the CDR3 has 15 amino acids. This entry keeps only the CDR3 DNA: 45 bases, framed from base 1.